This T cell receptor (beta chain) was observed in a study of blood T cell repertoires in COVID-19. Germline-derived CDR1 and CDR2 are SGHDT and YYEEEE. The CDR3 contains 15 residues. After removal of 7 bases from V and 3 bases from J, the junction contained 9 bases not matched to a gene. Repertoires were generated with immunoSEQ multiplex PCR, while TCRdb's copy carries only in-frame clones and drops some. In the table there are 150,000 or so clones, roughly 89% of which are singletons. The sequenced sample consisted of PBMCs or T cells enriched from blood (not recorded which). The receptor's source is a woman between 50 and 59 years old who had been exposed to COVID-19. The V gene is TRBV5-6, the J gene TRBJ1-2; 10 bases map to TRBD1. CDR3 in amino acids: CASDERGTGDYGYTF. In DNA form, the CDR3 reads TGTGCCAGCGACGAGAGGGGGACAGGGGACTATGGCTACACCTTC.